This paragraph covers one T cell receptor (beta chain) sequence. This receptor's antigen is unknown. No base quality values were provided; no much bigger clone lies one nucleotide off. The data stem from a study of cytomegalovirus exposure and HLA in healthy donors (TCRdb year 2017). For the wider study: According to an earlier analysis of around 600 of the donors, about 170 million T cells yielded 90 million to 130 million unique TCR beta sequences and approximately 300 Gb of sequence data. HLA typing covered class I and class II loci at four-digit resolution. Typing coverage varied by locus: roughly 629-640 donors for A, B, C, DRB1 and DQB1; around 560 for DQA1; 606 for DPA1; 450 to 480 for DPB1. In a later genetic analysis, genome-wide SNP genotypes for 398 of the 666 donors were used, and that subset was treated as a discovery cohort. Four or five DR-DQ haplotypes were handled as single units for association and clustering, since linkage in the cohort was strong. To predict cytomegalovirus infection status, the study combined high-throughput TCR immunosequencing, statistical association of individual TCRs with disease status, and machine learning. Among roughly 400 genotyped donors of the cohort, an average of about 220,000 unique TCR beta nucleotide sequences was sequenced per donor, of which about 18% were non-productive. An early release covering 550 to 700 HLA-typed donors comprised about 300 gigabases of sequencing data and 85 million to 100 million unique TCR sequences. In the later analysis, no new phenotypic data were used to find candidate immune exposures; instead, reliance was placed on TCR beta sequences and their occurrence across donors. An earlier analysis of approximately 500 of the donors applied high-throughput TCR beta sequencing to assess whether each TCR beta V gene segment acted as functional or pseudogenic. The aim of the study was to test whether cataloging public T cell receptors could identify signatures of past pathogen exposure. A separate validation cohort of 100 to 150 different subjects was used in addition to the roughly 720-subject first cohort. Every repertoire in the discovery cohort had been generated on one and the same sequencing platform. Among the approximately 420 genotyped donors, around 81% belonged to the genetic ancestry cluster associated with self-reported Caucasian donors. To study patterns of TCR occurrence, a later analysis re-analyzed previously published TCR beta repertoires from 650 to 750 donors and added high-resolution HLA genotyping. Donor age, sex, ethnicity and CMV serostatus were compiled together with the repertoire data. The T cell repertoires of some 700 subjects were profiled by immunosequencing and related to cytomegalovirus serostatus. Paper-wide results and their limitations: HLA typing was unavailable for some donors at each locus, so association tests used only the typed subset. In a later genetic analysis, fewer N-insertions in productive TCRs were reported among donors in an Asian-associated ancestry cluster than the roughly 670-donor mean. In a later analysis, HLA-associated TCR beta chains showed more clonal expansion and lower generation probabilities than non-associated chains that were equally common. In vitro tests confirmed that a few of the cytomegalovirus-associated TCR beta chains recognize cytomegalovirus antigens. A group of highly shared sequence variants was considered likely to be a technical artifact of the sequencing pipeline. In a later analysis, the rate of TCR association differed among HLA loci, with DRB1 alleles having the most associated TCRs and HLA-C alleles having the fewest. A later genetic analysis associated a missense DCLRE1C variant with V-gene and J-gene trimming of TCR beta chains, and an independent cohort replicated the association. Sequencing depth was assumed to be roughly uniform across donors in the presence/absence analyses, though that assumption may not hold. According to a later analysis, parvovirus B19, influenza, CMV and Epstein-Barr virus appeared linked to several top co-occurrence clusters. Correlated functional status among segregating V segments might reflect linkage disequilibrium, but an unknown experimental factor could not be ruled out. Only TCR beta chains were sequenced in this cohort, and the absence of alpha or paired-chain data limited detectable features. The classifier was reported to diagnose cytomegalovirus status with high specificity and sensitivity in both the original and validation cohorts. The study listed approximately 150 TCR beta chains as associated with cytomegalovirus. While some public TCRs were present in many individuals, most TCR sequences turned up only very rarely across donors. A further reported finding was that TCR beta sequences accurately predicted the HLA-A and HLA-B alleles for most subjects in the first cohort. A later analysis associated 16,951 TCR beta sequences with specific HLA alleles at a false discovery rate of 0.05. The only immune exposure information available for the cohort was CMV serostatus. In a later analysis, most CMV-associated TCR beta chains were found to appear HLA-restricted, with HLA associations seemingly driven largely by CMV exposure. In an earlier analysis of some 640 of the donors, most TCR beta V segments were observed in productive rearrangements about 87% or about 30% of the time, broadly matching IMGT annotations. When HLA alleles, especially DR and DQ, strongly co-occurred, attributing TCR associations to individual alleles was difficult. The earlier analysis of some 540 of the donors excluded 15 to 20 rarely observed V segments, including chromosome 9 orphons, because counts were too low. The 87-base-pair reads could not distinguish some IMGT-functional V segments, including TRBV6-2 and TRBV6-3, so those segments were excluded. According to the authors, the approach could potentially be generalized to other disease states and immunological phenotypes.

The junction shows trimming of 5 bases on V and 4 bases on J, plus 17 bases between the germline ends. CDR1 MNHEY and CDR2 SMNVEV are derived from the germline V gene (reference sequence). From the cysteine up to the phenylalanine, the CDR3 has a length of 15 residues. The kept DNA is CDR3 alone, 45 bases in frame from the first base. In total, approximately 690 healthy bone marrow donors made up the cohort. All cohort members were sampled while nominally healthy, although unrecorded immune exposures were likely present. The donor tested CMV seropositive, placing the donor among the 250 to 300 seropositive members of the cohort. A peripheral blood sample was collected from each donor, and TCR beta sequencing was performed on peripheral blood mononuclear cells. Genomic DNA extraction from the blood cell samples was performed with the Qiagen DNeasy Blood Extraction Kit. The library came from the immunoSEQ multiplex PCR assay. The multiplex PCR relied on a mix of 60 forward primers for TCR Vbeta segments and 13 reverse primers for TCR Jbeta segments. Amplification of the CDR3 region of rearranged TCR beta genes was performed with a multiplex PCR assay on genomic DNA. The amplified TCR beta libraries were sequenced on the Illumina HiSeq System as 87-base-pair reads. The published analysis was carried out like this. In a later analysis, some 80 million unique TCR beta chains were counted across the roughly 700 repertoires, and around 10 million of these chains were shared by at least two donors. Raw reads were error-corrected and collapsed into unique sequences by a nearest-neighbor algorithm in which closely related sequences were merged to remove PCR and sequencing errors. CDR3 sequences were aligned to IMGT reference sequences to assign V, D and J gene segments. For a sequence to be retained, at least a six-nucleotide match to both a V gene segment and a J gene segment was required. A rearrangement counted as productive if the CDR3 had no stop codons and remained in frame with V and J, and every other rearrangement counted as non-productive. Following IMGT convention, CDR3 was defined as the stretch from the second conserved V-encoded cysteine to the conserved J-encoded phenylalanine. Sequences without an unambiguous match to a single V gene segment were excluded from the earlier analysis of about 600 of the donors. An earlier analysis of roughly 590 of the donors called V segments functional above 56.7% productive rearrangements and segregating when the between-donor standard deviation exceeded 5%. To diagnose cytomegalovirus status from the catalog of TCR beta chain sequences, a statistical classification framework was built. A later analysis assigned V and J genes by comparing TCR nucleotide sequences with IMGT/GENE-DB human TR gene sequences. A later analysis assigned CDR3 sequences and most-parsimonious VDJ recombination scenarios with the TCRdist pipeline. In a later analysis, each TCR beta chain was defined by its CDR3 amino acid sequence together with its V-gene family, and reads without a unique V-gene family were excluded. To address suspected cross-contamination and a sequencing artifact, a later analysis removed 592 highly shared, low-generation-probability nucleotide sequences. In a later analysis, a clonal expansion index for each public chain was calculated from normalized within-repertoire ranks of inferred template counts. A later analysis computed generation probabilities with a VDJ recombination model fitted to out-of-frame rearrangements, and checked the results against IGoR. Hypergeometric tests were used in a later analysis to score TCR-TCR, TCR-HLA and TCR-CMV co-occurrence, with a repertoire-size bias correction applied to the TCR pairs. False discovery rates were estimated in a later analysis by permuting HLA or CMV assignments 20 times. A later analysis grouped co-occurring TCRs with DBSCAN, adding TCRdist sequence similarity when clustering within HLA-allele-positive subsets. Repertoires with fewer than 30,000 or more than 120,000 public chains were left out of co-occurrence clustering, as were five repertoires with anomalous nucleotide sharing. TCRdb took over this immuneACCESS table, retaining in-frame rearrangements with V and J assigned. Such tables are incomplete; in checked studies, under half of the missing clones stem from an unresolved V gene, and the remainder is unexplained. The D gene and trimming were derived from the DNA, and the V and J assignments and clone size from that table. This sample holds 150,000 to 200,000 clones; roughly 80% were observed only once. More than 8% of the sample is taken by the ten largest.

This TCR came from a male donor in good health and CMV-seropositive. The sample comprised PBMCs. The V and J segments used are TRBV27 and TRBJ1-2; matching of 6 bases hints at TRBD1 as the D gene. This receptor carries the CDR3 CASSTHGQPSYGYTF. The bases read TGTGCCAGCAGTACCCACGGACAGCCATCCTATGGCTACACCTTC.